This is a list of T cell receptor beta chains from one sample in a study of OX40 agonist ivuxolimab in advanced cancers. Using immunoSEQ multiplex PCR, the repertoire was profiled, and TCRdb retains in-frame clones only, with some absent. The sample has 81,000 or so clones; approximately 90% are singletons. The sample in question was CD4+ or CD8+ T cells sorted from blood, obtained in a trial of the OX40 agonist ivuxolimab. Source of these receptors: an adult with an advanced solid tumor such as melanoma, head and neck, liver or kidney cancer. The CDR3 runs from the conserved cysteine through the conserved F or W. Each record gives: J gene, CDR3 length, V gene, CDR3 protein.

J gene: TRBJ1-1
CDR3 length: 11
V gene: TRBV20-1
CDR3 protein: CSAVKGTEAFF

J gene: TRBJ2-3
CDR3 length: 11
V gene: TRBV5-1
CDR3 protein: CASTSQDTQYF

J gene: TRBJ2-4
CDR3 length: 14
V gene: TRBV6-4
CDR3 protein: CASSPETSSVIQYF

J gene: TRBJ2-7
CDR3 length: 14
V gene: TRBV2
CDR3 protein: CASTRLAGGSEQYF

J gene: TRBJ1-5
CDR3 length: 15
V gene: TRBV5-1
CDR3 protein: CASSPQGKENQPQHF

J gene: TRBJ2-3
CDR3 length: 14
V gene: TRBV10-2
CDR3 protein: CASSGTQSTDTQYF

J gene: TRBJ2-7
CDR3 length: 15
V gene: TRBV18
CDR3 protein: CASSPNRDTSYEQYF

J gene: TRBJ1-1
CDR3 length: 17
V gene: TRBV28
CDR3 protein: CASSLPAFLGTPTEAFF

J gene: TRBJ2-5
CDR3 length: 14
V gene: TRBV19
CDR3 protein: CASSPDRAQETQYF

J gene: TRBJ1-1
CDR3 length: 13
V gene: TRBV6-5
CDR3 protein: CASSYSGSGEAFF

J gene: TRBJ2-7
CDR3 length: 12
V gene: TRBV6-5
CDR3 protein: CASSPRPYEQYF

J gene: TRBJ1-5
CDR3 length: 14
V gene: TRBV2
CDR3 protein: CASRGDSTNQPQHF

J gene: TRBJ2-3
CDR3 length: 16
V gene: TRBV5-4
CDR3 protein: CASRLVGGPGTDTQYF

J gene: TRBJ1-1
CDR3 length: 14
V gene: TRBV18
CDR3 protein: CASSPGQANTEAFF

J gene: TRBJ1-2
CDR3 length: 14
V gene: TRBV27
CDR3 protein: CASSLFATYTGYTF

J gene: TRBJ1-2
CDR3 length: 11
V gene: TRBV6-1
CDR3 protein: CASGMRRGYTF

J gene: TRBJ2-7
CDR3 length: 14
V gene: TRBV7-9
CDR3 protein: CASSLGSREYEQYF

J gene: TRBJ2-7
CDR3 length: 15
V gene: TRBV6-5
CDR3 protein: CASSYSGHSGSEQYF

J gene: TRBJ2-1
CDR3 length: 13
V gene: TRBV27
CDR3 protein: CASKRGHFDEQFF

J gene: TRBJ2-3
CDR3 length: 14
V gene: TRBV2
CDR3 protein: CASSEDDGTDTQYF

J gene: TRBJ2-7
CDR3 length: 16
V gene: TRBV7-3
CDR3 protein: CASSLGRGANGYEQYF

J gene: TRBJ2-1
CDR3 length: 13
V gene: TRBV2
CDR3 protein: CASKRDTYNEQFF

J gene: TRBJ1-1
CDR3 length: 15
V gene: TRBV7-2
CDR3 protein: CASSPGQGAVTEAFF

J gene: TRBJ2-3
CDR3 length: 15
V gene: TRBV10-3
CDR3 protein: CAISAWGPLTDTQYF

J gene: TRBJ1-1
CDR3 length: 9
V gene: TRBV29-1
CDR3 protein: CSVEEGAFF

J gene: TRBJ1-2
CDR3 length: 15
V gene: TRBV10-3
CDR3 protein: CAISDRRDSNYGYTF

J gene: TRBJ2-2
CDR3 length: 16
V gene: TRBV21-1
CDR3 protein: CASSFPGTDNTGELFF

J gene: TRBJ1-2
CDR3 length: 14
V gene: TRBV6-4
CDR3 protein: CASSDSDVRGGYTF

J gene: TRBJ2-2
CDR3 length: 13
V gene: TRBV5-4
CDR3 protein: CASSLVPLGELFF

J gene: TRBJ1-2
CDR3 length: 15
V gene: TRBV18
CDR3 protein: CASSRTQGAVNGYTF

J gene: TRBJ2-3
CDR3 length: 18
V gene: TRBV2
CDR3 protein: CASSLGTGGTRGTDTQYF

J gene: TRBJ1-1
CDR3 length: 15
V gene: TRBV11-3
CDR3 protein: CASSPGGTGSTEAFF

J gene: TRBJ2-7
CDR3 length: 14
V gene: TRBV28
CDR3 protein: CASSLWGTVYEQYF

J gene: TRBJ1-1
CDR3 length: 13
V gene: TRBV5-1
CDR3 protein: CASSLEGGAEAFF

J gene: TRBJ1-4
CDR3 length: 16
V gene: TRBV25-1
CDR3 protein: CASSSRDRGLSEKLFF

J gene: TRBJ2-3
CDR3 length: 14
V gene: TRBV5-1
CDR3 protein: CASSWGLSTDTQYF

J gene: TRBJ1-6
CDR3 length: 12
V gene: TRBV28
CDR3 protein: CASSLGQLPLHF

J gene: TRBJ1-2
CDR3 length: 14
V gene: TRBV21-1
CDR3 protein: CASSPNPGSYGYTF

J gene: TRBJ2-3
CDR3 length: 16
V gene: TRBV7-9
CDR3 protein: CASSLSGGTSTDTQYF

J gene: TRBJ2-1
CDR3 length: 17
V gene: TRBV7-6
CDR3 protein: CASSSLTGGGTLNEQFF

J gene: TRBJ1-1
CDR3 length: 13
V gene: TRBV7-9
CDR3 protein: CASSFDGNTEAFF

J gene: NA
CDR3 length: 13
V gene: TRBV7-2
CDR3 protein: CASSLLAAYEQYF

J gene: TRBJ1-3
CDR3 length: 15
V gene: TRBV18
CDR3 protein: CASSPQRTSGNTIYF

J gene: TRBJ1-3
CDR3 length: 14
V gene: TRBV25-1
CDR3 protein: CASRTNHSGNTIYF

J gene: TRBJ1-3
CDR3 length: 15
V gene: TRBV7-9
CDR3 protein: CASSAQQGSGNTIYF

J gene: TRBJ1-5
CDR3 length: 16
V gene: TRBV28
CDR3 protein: CASPPPPGQGNQPQHF

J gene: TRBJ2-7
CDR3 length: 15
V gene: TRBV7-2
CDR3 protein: CASSLTQHGGYEQYF

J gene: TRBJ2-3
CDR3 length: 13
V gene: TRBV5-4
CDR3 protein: CASSGDSTDTQYF

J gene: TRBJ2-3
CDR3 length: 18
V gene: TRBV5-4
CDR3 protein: CASSLKTALAGSTDTQYF

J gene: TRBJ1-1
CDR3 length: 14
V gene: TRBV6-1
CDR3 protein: CASMMREGRAEAFF

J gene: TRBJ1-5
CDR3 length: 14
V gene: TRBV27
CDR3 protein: CASSLLGGGQPQHF

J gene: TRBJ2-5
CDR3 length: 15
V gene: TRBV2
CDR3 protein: CASSAAIPPSETQYF

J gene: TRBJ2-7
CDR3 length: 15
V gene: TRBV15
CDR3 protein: CATSRAGVDGYEQYF

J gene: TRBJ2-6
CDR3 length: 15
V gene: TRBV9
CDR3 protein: CASSVRESGANVLTF

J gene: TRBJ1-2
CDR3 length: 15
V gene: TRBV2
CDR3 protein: CASRGGQGPTYGYTF